Listed below are T cell receptor beta chains from one sample, sequenced in a study of blood T cell repertoires in COVID-19. Data came from immunoSEQ multiplex PCR; TCRdb stores just in-frame clones and leaves some out. The data hold 150,000 to 200,000 clones, with around 67% observed a single time. Sequenced input: peripheral blood. Source of these receptors: a woman older than 75 with acute or convalescent COVID-19. Each CDR3 is given with its conserved first and last residue. A D gene is named only where the DNA matches it firmly. Clone size is shown for a subset of rows, as once, few, many or a class of expanded clone.

TRBJ2-7,.,TRBD2,TRBV10-1,CASSEGLAYEQYF,TGCGCCAGCAGTGAGGGACTAGCCTACGAGCAGTACTTC
TRBJ2-7,.,TRBD1,TRBV19,CASSTGQGVTYEQYF,TGTGCCAGTAGTACAGGACAGGGAGTCACCTACGAGCAGTACTTC
TRBJ2-1,.,.,TRBV25-1,CASPRGGAEQFF,TGTGCCAGCCCAAGGGGGGGGGCAGAGCAGTTCTTC
TRBJ2-1,.,TRBD1,TRBV7-8,CASSLRYRDRGLGNEQFF,TGTGCCAGCAGCCTGAGATATAGGGACAGGGGGCTAGGAAATGAGCAGTTCTTC
TRBJ1-1,few,.,TRBV19,CASSIRGGGYTEAFF,TGTGCCAGTAGTATCCGTGGGGGAGGGTACACTGAAGCTTTCTTT
TRBJ2-5,.,TRBD1,TRBV19,CASRGTGTDGETQYF,TGTGCCAGTAGGGGAACTGGGACAGATGGGGAGACCCAGTACTTC
TRBJ1-5,.,.,TRBV5-1,CASSLGTAGQPQHF,TGCGCCAGCAGCTTGGGGACAGCTGGCCAGCCCCAGCATTTT
TRBJ2-3,.,.,TRBV7-7,CASSQNGGTDTQYF,TGTGCCAGCAGCCAGAACGGAGGCACAGATACGCAGTATTTT
TRBJ1-1,few,TRBD1,TRBV19,CASSPSYRGESTEAFF,TGTGCCAGTAGTCCAAGCTACAGGGGCGAGAGCACTGAAGCTTTCTTT
TRBJ2-7,.,TRBD2,TRBV10-3,CAISESTSVLYEQYF,TGTGCCATCAGTGAGTCTACTAGCGTACTCTACGAGCAGTACTTC
TRBJ2-3,.,.,TRBV10-3,CAISSGMGRSDTQYF,TGTGCCATCAGCTCCGGCATGGGGAGGTCAGATACGCAGTATTTT
TRBJ2-5,.,.,TRBV19,CASSRDFQETQYF,TGTGCCAGTAGTAGGGACTTCCAAGAGACCCAGTACTTC
TRBJ1-4,.,.,TRBV9,CASSILWGQSGEKLFF,TGTGCCAGCAGCATTCTCTGGGGGCAAAGCGGTGAAAAACTGTTTTTT
TRBJ1-5,once,.,TRBV19,CASSIVYAVSSNQPQHF,TGTGCCAGTAGTATAGTGTATGCAGTTTCTAGCAATCAGCCCCAGCATTTT
TRBJ2-1,.,TRBD2,TRBV11-2,CASSPSGSSYNEQFF,TGTGCCAGCAGCCCGAGCGGGAGCTCCTACAATGAGCAGTTCTTC
TRBJ1-5,.,.,TRBV4-3,CASSPGLDQPQHF,TGCGCCAGCAGCCCGGGACTTGACCAGCCCCAGCATTTT
TRBJ2-2,.,.,TRBV27,CASSWALNTGELFF,TGTGCCAGCAGTTGGGCCTTGAACACCGGGGAGCTGTTTTTT
TRBJ2-1,.,TRBD2,TRBV5-1,CASSGTSGRAQEQFF,TGCGCCAGCAGCGGGACTAGCGGGAGGGCCCAGGAGCAGTTCTTC
TRBJ2-1,.,.,TRBV6-2/TRBV6-3,CASSYIRGNEQFF,TGTGCCAGCAGTTACATTAGGGGCAATGAGCAGTTCTTC
TRBJ2-1,.,TRBD2,TRBV4-1,CASSQRFLAGGPDEQFF,TGCGCCAGCAGCCAGCGTTTCCTAGCGGGAGGGCCGGATGAGCAGTTCTTC
TRBJ1-2,.,TRBD1,TRBV18,CASSPGLQGRYGYTF,TGTGCCAGCTCACCCGGTTTACAGGGGAGATATGGCTACACCTTC
TRBJ2-1,.,TRBD2,TRBV2,CASRKREIYEQFF,TGTGCCAGCAGGAAGCGGGAGATCTATGAGCAGTTCTTC